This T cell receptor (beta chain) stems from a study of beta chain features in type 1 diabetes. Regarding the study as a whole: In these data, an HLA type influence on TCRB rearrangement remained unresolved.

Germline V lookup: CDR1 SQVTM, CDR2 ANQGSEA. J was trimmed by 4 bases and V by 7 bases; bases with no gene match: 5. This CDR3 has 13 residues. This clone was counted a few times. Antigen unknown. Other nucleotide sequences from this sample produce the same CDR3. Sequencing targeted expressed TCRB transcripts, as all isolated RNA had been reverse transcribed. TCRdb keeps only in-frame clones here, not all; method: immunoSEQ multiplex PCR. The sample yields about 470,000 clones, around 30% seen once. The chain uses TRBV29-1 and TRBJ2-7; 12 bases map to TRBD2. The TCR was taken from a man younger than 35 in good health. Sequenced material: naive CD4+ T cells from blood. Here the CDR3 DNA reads TGCAGCGCTGGGCTAGCGGGAGGGTACGAGCAGTACTTC. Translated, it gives CSAGLAGGYEQYF.